This T cell receptor beta chain was recorded in a study of regulatory T cells in long-lasting Graves disease. This clonotype was seen many times. Specified time point: newly diagnosed GD, antithyroid drugs for less than 3 months. PBMC RNA was the source of the TCR library. CDR3 regions were amplified by Arm-PCR using iRepertoire HTBI primers to build TCR beta libraries. MiXCR, run by TCRdb on the multiplex PCR reads, gives a single entry per CDR3 protein. Of about 440,000 distinct CDR3 sequences listed, 16% are singletons. These same records also appear under a second study, on T cells in Graves' hyperthyroidism and ophthalmopathy.

This sequence was found in a woman aged 18 to 35 with Graves disease. Sample: peripheral blood mononuclear cells (PBMCs), taken at new diagnosis, from a patient treated with antithyroid drugs.

CDR3 residues: CASKEAGRAIQYF. The DNA for the CDR3 is TGTGCCAGCAAGGAGGCAGGGAGGGCCATTCAGTACTTC. V gene TRBV28 combines with J gene TRBJ2-4; 7 nucleotides match TRBD2. V was pared by 7 bases and J by 9 bases, with 9 bases of the junction left unmatched. The CDR3 totals 13 residues. Germline-derived CDR1 and CDR2 are MDHEN and SYDVKM.